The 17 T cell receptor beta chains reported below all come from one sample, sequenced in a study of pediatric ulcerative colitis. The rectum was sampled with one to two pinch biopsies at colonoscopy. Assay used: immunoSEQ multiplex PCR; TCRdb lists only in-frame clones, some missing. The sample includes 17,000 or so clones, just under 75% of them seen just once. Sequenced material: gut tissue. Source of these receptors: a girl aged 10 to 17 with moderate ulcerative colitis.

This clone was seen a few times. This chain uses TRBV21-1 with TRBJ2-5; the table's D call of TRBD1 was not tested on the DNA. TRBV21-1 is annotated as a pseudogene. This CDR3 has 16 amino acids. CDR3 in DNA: TGTGCCAGCAGCAGTGTGGAACAACAGTACCAAGAGACCCAGTACTTC. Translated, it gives CASSSVEQQYQETQYF.

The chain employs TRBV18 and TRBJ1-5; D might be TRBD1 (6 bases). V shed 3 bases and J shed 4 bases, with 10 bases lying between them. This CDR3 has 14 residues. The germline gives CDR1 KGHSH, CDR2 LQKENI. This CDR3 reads CASSPGQYNQPQHF. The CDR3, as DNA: TGTGCCAGCTCACCTGGACAGTATAATCAGCCCCAGCATTTT.

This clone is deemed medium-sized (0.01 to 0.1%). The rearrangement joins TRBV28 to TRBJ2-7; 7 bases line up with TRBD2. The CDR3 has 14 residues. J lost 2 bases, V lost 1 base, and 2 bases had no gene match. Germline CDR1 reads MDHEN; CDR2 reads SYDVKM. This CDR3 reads CASSLSGRAYEQYF. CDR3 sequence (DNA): TGTGCCAGCAGTTTATCGGGGAGGGCCTACGAGCAGTACTTC.

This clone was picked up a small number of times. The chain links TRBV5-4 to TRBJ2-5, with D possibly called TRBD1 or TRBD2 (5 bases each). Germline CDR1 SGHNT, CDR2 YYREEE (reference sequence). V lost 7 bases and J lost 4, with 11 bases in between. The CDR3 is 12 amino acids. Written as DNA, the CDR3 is TGTGCCAGCCGCCGGGACCGAGAGACCCAGTACTTC. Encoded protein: CASRRDRETQYF.

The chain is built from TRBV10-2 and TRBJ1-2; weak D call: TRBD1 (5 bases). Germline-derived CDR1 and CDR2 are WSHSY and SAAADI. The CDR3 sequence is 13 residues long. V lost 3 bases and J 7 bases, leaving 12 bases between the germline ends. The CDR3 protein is CASSDRAPGGYTF. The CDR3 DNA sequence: TGCGCCAGCAGTGACAGGGCCCCCGGTGGCTACACCTTC.

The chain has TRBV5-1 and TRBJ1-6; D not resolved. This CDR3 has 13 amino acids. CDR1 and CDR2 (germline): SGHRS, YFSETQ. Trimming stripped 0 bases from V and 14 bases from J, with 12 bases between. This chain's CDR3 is CASSLEARLALHF. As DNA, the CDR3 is TGCGCCAGCAGCTTGGAGGCTCGCCTAGCCCTCCACTTT.

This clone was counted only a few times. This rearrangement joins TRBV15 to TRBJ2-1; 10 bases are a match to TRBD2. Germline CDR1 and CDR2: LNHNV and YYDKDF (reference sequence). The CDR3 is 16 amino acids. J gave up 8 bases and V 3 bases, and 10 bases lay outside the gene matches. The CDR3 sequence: CATSSKVTSGTYEQFF. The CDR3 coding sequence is TGTGCCACCAGCAGTAAGGTTACTAGCGGGACCTATGAGCAGTTCTTC.

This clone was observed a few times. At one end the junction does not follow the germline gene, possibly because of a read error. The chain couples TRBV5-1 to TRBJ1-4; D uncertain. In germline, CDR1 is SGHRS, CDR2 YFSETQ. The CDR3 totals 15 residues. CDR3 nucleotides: TGCGCCAGCAGTTTGGCGGGTGTGGCTAATGAAAAACTGTTTTTT. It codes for CASSLAGVANEKLFF. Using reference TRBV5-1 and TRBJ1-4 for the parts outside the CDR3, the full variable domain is KAGVTQTPRYLIKTRGQQVTLSCSPISGHRSVSWYQQTPGQGLQFLFEYFSETQRNKGNFPGRFSGRQFSNSRSEMNVSTLELGDSALYLCASSLAGVANEKLFFGSGTQLSVL.

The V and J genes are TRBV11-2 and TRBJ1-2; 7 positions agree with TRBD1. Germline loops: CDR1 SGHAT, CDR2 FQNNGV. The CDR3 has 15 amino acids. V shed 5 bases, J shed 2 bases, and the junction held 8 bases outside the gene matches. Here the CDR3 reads CASSPWGQLNYGYTF. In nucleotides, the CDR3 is TGTGCCAGCAGCCCCTGGGGACAGTTGAACTATGGCTACACCTTC.

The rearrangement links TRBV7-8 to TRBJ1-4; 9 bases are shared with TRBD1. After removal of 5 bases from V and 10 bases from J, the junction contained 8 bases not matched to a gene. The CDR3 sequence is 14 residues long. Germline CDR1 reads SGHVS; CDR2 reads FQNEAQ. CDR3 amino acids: CASSIRDRDAKLFF. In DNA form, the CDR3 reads TGTGCCAGCAGCATCCGGGACAGGGATGCAAAACTGTTTTTT.

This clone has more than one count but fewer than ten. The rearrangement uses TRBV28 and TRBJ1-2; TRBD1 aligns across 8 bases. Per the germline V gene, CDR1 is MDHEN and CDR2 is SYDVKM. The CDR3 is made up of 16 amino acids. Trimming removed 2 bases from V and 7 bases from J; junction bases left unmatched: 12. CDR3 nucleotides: TGTGCCAGCAGTTTAGGAGGGCAACAGGGGGGTAGTGGCTACACCTTC. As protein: CASSLGGQQGGSGYTF.

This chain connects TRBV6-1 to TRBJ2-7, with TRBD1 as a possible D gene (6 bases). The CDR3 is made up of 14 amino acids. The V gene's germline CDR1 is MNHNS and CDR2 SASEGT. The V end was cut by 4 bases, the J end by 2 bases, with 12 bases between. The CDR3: CASSARDTTYEQYF. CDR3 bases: TGTGCCAGCAGTGCCCGGGACACCACCTACGAGCAGTACTTC.

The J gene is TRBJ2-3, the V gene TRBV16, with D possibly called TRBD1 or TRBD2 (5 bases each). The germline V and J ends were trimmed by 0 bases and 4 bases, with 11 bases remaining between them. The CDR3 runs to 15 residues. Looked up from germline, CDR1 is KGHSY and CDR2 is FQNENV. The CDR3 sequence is CASSQSGGRSDTQYF. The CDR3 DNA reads TGTGCCAGCAGCCAATCTGGGGGAAGGTCAGATACGCAGTATTTT.

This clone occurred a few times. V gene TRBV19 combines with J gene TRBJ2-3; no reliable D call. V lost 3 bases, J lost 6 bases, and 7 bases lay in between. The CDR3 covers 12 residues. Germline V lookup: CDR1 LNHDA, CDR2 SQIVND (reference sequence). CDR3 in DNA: TGTGCCAGTAGTATCCGTTCCGATACGCAGTATTTT. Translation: CASSIRSDTQYF.

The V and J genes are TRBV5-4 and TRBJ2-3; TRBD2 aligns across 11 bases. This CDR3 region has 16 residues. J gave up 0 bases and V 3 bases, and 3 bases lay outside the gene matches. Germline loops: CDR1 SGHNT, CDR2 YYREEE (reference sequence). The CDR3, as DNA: TGTGCCAGCAGCTCCGGACTAGCGGGTAGCACAGATACGCAGTATTTT. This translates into CASSSGLAGSTDTQYF. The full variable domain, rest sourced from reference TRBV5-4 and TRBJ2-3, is ETGVTQSPTHLIKTRGQQVTLRCSSQSGHNTVSWYQQALGQGPQFIFQYYREEENGRGNFPPRFSGLQFPNYSSELNVNALELDDSALYLCASSSGLAGSTDTQYFGPGTRLTVL.

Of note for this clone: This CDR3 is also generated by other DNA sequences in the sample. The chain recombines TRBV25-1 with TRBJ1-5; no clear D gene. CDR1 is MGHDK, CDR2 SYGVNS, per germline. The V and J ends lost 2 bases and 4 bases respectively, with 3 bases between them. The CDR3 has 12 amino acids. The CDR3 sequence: CASSEGNQPQHF. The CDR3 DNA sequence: TGTGCCAGCAGTGAAGGTAATCAGCCCCAGCATTTT.

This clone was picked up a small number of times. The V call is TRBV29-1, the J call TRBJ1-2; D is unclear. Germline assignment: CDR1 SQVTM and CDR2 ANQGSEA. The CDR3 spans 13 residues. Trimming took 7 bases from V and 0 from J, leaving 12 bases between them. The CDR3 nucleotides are TGCAGCGGTCAGGTTTCTTCTAACTATGGCTACACCTTC. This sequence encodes CSGQVSSNYGYTF.